Below, 10 T cell receptor beta chains from the same sample are listed, as sequenced in a study of TIL therapy for anti-PD-1-resistant metastatic lung cancer. This was the immunoSEQ v3 assay. Profiled with immunoSEQ multiplex PCR; TCRdb holds only in-frame clones, not every one. The data show 36,000 or so clones, roughly 70% seen once. Time point given: pre-treatment sample, taken before nivolumab and TIL therapy. The sample here was blood, taken at baseline. The receptors derive from a person aged 25-79 years with non-small cell lung cancer.

This clone was detected once. The rearrangement uses TRBV28 and TRBJ1-6; the match to TRBD1 covers 9 bases. Trimming removed 4 bases from V and 8 bases from J; junction bases left unmatched: 3. CDR3 length: 14 amino acids. Germline assignment: CDR1 MDHEN and CDR2 SYDVKM. For the CDR3, the DNA is TGTGCCAGCAGTTCGGACAGGGGAGATTCACCCCTCCACTTT. Residues: CASSSDRGDSPLHF.

The chain carries TRBV11-2 and TRBJ2-7; D may be TRBD2 (6 bases). Germline values: CDR1 SGHAT, CDR2 FQNNGV. The CDR3 spans 15 residues. The germline V and J ends were trimmed by 5 bases and 0 bases, with 14 bases remaining between them. The chain's CDR3 is CASSRSGTFSYEQYF. In DNA form, the CDR3 reads TGTGCCAGCAGCAGATCCGGGACTTTCTCCTACGAGCAGTACTTC.

V usage is TRBV19 and J usage is TRBJ2-1; D is uncertain. Per the germline V gene, CDR1 is LNHDA and CDR2 is SQIVND (reference sequence). The CDR3 has 13 residues. Between the trimmed V and J ends, which lost 3 bases and 4 bases, there was a span of 7 bases. The CDR3 DNA reads TGTGCCAGTAGTATCGGGTGGTACAATGAGCAGTTCTTC. This sequence encodes CASSIGWYNEQFF.

This clone was counted only a few times. This chain uses TRBV7-2 with TRBJ1-1; no reliable D call. The CDR3 is 14 residues long. Trimming left V 3 bases short and J 1 base short, with 9 bases between. CDR1 SGHTA and CDR2 FQGNSA come from the germline V gene. DNA for the CDR3: TGTGCCAGCAGCTTCCTAACAAAGAACACTGAAGCTTTCTTT. Its translation is CASSFLTKNTEAFF.

This clone appeared a single time. The chain couples TRBV25-1 to TRBJ2-3; 7 bases match TRBD1. This CDR3 is 14 amino acids long. Germline V gene data show CDR1 as MGHDK and CDR2 as SYGVNS. Unmatched junction bases numbered 4, after V lost 2 bases and J lost 5 bases. The CDR3 here is CASSERQGLDTQYF. The CDR3 coding sequence is TGTGCCAGCAGTGAAAGACAGGGTTTAGATACGCAGTATTTT.

The J gene is TRBJ1-2, the V gene TRBV2, with D hard to call. CDR3 length: 14 amino acids. Trimming took off 4 bases at V and 0 bases at J, with 9 bases between the two ends. CDR1 and CDR2 (germline): SNHLY, FYNNEI. This CDR3 reads CASSGTETNYGYTF. CDR3 DNA: TGTGCCAGCAGTGGGACGGAAACTAACTATGGCTACACCTTC. Together with reference TRBV2 and TRBJ1-2, the CDR3 gives the full variable domain: EPEVTQTPSHQVTQMGQEVILRCVPISNHLYFYWYRQILGQKVEFLVSFYNNEISEKSEIFDDQFSVERPDGSNFTLKIRSTKLEDSAMYFCASSGTETNYGYTFGSGTRLTVV.

The gene calls are TRBV14 and TRBJ2-1; the match to TRBD2 covers 10 bases. J gave up 7 bases and V 6 bases, and 9 bases lay outside the gene matches. CDR1 is SGHDN and CDR2 is FVKESK in the germline V gene. CDR3 length: 15 residues. The CDR3 coding sequence is TGTGCCAGCAGGGCTCCGGGACTAGCGCATAATGAGCAGTTCTTC. Encoded protein: CASRAPGLAHNEQFF.

This clone has a single count. The chain uses TRBV18 and TRBJ1-6; 12 bases match TRBD1. After removal of 2 bases from V and 0 bases from J, the junction contained 5 bases not matched to a gene. Germline CDR1 KGHSH, CDR2 LQKENI. The CDR3 covers 19 residues. The CDR3 DNA sequence: TGTGCCAGCTCACCAGCGGGACAGGGGGCGTTCTCCTATAATTCACCCCTCCACTTT. Protein sequence: CASSPAGQGAFSYNSPLHF.

This clone was found a few times. V usage is TRBV7-2 and J usage is TRBJ1-3; TRBD1 is a possible D gene (5 bases). V was trimmed by 5 bases and J by 1 base, leaving 9 bases between them. This CDR3 contains 14 residues. Germline V gene sequence: CDR1 SGHTA, CDR2 FQGNSA. The CDR3 here is CASSPGLSGNTIYF. The CDR3, as DNA: TGTGCCAGCAGCCCGGGGCTGTCTGGAAACACCATATATTTT.

V gene TRBV10-2 combines with J gene TRBJ2-1, with 13 bases lining up with TRBD2. Germline trimming cut 9 bases from V and 4 bases from J; bases unmatched to any gene: 3. CDR1 WSHSY and CDR2 SAAADI come from the germline V gene. The CDR3 covers 14 residues. CDR3 residues: CASSTSGGYNEQFF. CDR3 nucleotide sequence: TGCGCCAGTTCGACTAGCGGGGGGTACAATGAGCAGTTCTTC.